This TCR beta chain was captured by sequencing in a study of response to subunit inactivated influenza vaccine. General observations from the study: Authors proposed each seasonal influenza vaccination draws in few new T cells.

V shed 2 bases, J shed 4 bases, and the junction held 3 bases outside the gene matches. Per the germline V gene, CDR1 is SGHRS and CDR2 is YFSETQ. The CDR3 has 14 residues. TCRdb itself ran the RT-PCR reads through MiXCR, one entry per CDR3 protein. Among 400,000 to 550,000 distinct CDR3 sequences listed, about 25% were seen once. This clonotype appeared a few times. Its antigen is unidentified. The rearrangement links TRBV5-1 to TRBJ2-1; 7 nucleotides agree with TRBD2. Sequencing was performed on CD4+ T cells sorted from PBMCs, taken around 5 days after vaccination. The sequence came from a man aged 45 to 65 who received an inactivated influenza vaccine. CDR3 bases: TGCGCCAGCAGCTTTGCGGGGGAGTACAATGAGCAGTTCTTC. Translation gives CASSFAGEYNEQFF.